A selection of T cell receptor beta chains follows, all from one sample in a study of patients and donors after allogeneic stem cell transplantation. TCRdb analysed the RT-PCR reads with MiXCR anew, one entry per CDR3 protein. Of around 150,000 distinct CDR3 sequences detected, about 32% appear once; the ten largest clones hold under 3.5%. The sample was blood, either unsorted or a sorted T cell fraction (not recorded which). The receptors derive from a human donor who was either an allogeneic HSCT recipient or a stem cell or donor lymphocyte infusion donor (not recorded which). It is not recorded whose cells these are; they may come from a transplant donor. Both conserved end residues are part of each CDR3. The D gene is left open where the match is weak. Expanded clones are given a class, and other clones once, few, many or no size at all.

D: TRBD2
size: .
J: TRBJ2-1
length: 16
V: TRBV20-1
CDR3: CSARDLRLAAYNEQFF
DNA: TGCAGTGCTAGAGATCTTAGGCTAGCGGCGTACAATGAGCAGTTCTTC

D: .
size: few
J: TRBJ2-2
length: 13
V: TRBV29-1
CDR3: CSVADPGSGELFF
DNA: TGCAGCGTTGCAGATCCAGGGTCCGGGGAGCTGTTTTTT

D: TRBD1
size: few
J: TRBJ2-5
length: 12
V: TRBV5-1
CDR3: CASSRQGETQYF
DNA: TGCGCCAGCAGCCGACAGGGGGAGACCCAGTACTTC

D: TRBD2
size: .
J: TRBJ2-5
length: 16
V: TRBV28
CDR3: CASSSGLAGVGETQYF
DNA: TGTGCCAGCAGTTCGGGACTAGCGGGAGTCGGGGAGACCCAGTACTTC

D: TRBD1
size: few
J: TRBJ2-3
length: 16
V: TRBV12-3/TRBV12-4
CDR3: CASSYRGDRDADTQYF
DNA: TGTGCCAGCAGTTACAGGGGGGACAGGGATGCAGATACGCAGTATTTT

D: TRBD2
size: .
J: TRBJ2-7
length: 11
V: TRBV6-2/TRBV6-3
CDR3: CGAGEIYEQYF
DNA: TGTGGAGCGGGAGAAATCTACGAGCAGTACTTC

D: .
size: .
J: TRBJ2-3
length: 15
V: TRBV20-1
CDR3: CSAGGTKTLTDTQYF
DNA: TGCAGTGCTGGAGGGACAAAGACTCTCACAGATACGCAGTATTTT

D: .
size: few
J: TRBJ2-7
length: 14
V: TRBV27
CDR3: CASSFSGENYEQYF
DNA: TGTGCCAGCAGTTTTTCCGGGGAGAACTACGAGCAGTACTTC

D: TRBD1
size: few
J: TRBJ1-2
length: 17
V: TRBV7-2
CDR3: CASSLGAGTGGPSGYTF
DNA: TGTGCCAGCAGCTTAGGCGCCGGGACAGGGGGCCCGTCTGGCTACACCTTC

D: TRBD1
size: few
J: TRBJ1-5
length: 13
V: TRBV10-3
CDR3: CAMGQQGGQPQHF
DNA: TGTGCCATGGGACAGCAAGGGGGTCAGCCCCAGCATTTT

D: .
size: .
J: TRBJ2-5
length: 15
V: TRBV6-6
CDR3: CASSYDRQAQETQYF
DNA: TGTGCCAGCAGTTACGACAGACAGGCCCAAGAGACCCAGTACTTC

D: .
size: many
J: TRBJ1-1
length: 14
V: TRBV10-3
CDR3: CAISEQWNNLEAFF
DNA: TGTGCCATCAGTGAGCAATGGAACAACCTAGAAGCTTTCTTT

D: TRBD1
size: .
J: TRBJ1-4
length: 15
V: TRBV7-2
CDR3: CASSSAGTGGGKLFF
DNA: TGTGCCAGCAGCTCAGCTGGGACAGGGGGCGGAAAACTGTTTTTT

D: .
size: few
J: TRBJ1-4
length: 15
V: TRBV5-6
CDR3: CASRTGGYENEKLFF
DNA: TGTGCCAGCAGAACGGGAGGATACGAAAATGAAAAACTGTTTTTT

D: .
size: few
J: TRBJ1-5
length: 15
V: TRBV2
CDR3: CASRQDGYSNQPQHF
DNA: TGTGCCAGCAGGCAGGACGGATATAGCAATCAGCCCCAGCATTTT

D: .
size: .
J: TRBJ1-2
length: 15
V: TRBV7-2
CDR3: CASSLVAGSPYGYTF
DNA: TGTGCCAGCAGCTTAGTAGCCGGCAGCCCCTATGGCTACACCTTC

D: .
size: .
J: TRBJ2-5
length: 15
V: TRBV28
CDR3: CASSPGGGSVETQYF
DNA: TGTGCCAGCAGCCCAGGAGGTGGCTCGGTGGAGACCCAGTACTTC

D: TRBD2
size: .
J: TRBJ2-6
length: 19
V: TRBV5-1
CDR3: CASSLQALAGGSGANVLTF
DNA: TGCGCCAGCAGCTTGCAAGCACTAGCGGGAGGAAGTGGGGCCAACGTCCTGACTTTC

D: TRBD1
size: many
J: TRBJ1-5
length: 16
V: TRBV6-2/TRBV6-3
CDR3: CASSHRGPYSNQPQHF
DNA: TGTGCCAGCAGTCACAGGGGTCCGTATAGCAATCAGCCCCAGCATTTT

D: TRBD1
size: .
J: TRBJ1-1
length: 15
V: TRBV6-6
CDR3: CASIKDRGKNTEAFF
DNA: TGTGCCAGCATCAAGGACAGGGGAAAGAACACTGAAGCTTTCTTT

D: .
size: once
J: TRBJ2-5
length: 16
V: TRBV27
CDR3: CASSSPRVQGMETQYF
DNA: TGTGCCAGCAGTTCACCCCGGGTGCAGGGGATGGAGACCCAGTACTTC

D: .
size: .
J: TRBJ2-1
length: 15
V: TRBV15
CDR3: CATSREGSRYNEQFF
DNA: TGTGCCACCAGCAGAGAGGGTTCGCGCTACAATGAGCAGTTCTTC

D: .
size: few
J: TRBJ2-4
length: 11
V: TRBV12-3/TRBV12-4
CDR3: CASSWKETQYF
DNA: TGTGCCAGCAGTTGGAAGGAGACTCAGTACTTC

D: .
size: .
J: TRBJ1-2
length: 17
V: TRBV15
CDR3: CATSRDGPTEYYYGYTF
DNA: TGTGCCACCAGCAGAGATGGCCCGACAGAGTACTATTATGGCTACACCTTC

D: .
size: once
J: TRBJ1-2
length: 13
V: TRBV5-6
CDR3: CASNSGTVYGYTF
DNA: TGTGCCAGCAACTCCGGGACGGTATATGGCTACACCTTC

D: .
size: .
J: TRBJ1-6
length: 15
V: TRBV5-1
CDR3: CASSLTGRYNSPLHF
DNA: TGCGCCAGCAGCTTAACGGGACGCTATAATTCACCCCTCCACTTT

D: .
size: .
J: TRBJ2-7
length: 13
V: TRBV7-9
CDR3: CASSPGANYEQYF
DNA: TGTGCCAGCAGCCCCGGGGCCAACTACGAGCAGTACTTC

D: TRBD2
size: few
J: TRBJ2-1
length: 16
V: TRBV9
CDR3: CASSVGIAGGLDEQFF
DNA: TGTGCCAGCAGCGTAGGTATAGCGGGAGGGCTGGATGAGCAGTTCTTC

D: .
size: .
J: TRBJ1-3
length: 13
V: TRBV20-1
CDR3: CSASLGQRNTIYF
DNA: TGCAGTGCTAGCCTCGGACAGAGAAACACCATATATTTT

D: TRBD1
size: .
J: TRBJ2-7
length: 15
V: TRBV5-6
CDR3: CASTVRGQGTYEQYF
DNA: TGTGCCAGCACCGTAAGGGGACAGGGAACCTACGAGCAGTACTTC

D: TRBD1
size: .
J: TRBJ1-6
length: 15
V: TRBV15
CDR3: CATSRERGRVSPLHF
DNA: TGTGCCACCAGCAGAGAGAGGGGGCGCGTTTCACCCCTCCACTTT

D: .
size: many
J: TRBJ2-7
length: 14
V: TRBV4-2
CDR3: CASSQPEGSYEQYF
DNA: TGTGCCAGCAGCCAACCGGAGGGCTCCTACGAGCAGTACTTC

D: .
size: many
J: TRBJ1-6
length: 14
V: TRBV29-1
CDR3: CSVSEGSSGSPLHF
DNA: TGCAGCGTTTCCGAGGGATCCTCGGGTTCACCCCTCCACTTT

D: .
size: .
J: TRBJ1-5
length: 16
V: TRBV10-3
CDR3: CAISESASGGNQPQHF
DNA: TGTGCCATCAGTGAGTCAGCCTCAGGGGGCAATCAGCCCCAGCATTTT

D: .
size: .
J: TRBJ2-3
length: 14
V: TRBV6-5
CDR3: CASRPRDDTDTQYF
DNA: TGTGCCAGCAGACCGAGGGACGACACAGATACGCAGTATTTT

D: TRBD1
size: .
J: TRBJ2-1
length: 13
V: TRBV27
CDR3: CASRPNRGNEQFF
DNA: TGTGCCAGCAGGCCAAACAGGGGTAATGAGCAGTTCTTC

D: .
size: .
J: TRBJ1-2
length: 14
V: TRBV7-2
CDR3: CASSLDRQAYGYTF
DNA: TGTGCCAGCAGCTTAGACCGACAGGCGTATGGCTACACCTTC

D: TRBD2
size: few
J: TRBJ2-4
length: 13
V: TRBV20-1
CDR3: CSARTSGSGDQYF
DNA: TGCAGTGCGAGGACTAGCGGGAGTGGGGATCAGTACTTC

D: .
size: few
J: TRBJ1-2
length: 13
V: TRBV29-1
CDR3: CSVDDGSDYGYTF
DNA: TGCAGCGTTGACGATGGGTCGGACTATGGCTACACCTTC

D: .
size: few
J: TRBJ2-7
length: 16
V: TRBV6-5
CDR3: CASSYYDPVSDYEQYF
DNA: TGTGCCAGCAGTTACTATGATCCAGTCTCCGACTACGAGCAGTACTTC

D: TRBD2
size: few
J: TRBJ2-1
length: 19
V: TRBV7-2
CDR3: CASSFGERPSGNSYNEQFF
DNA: TGTGCCAGCAGCTTTGGGGAGAGGCCTAGCGGGAACTCCTACAATGAGCAGTTCTTC

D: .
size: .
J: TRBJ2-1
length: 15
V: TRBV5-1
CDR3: CASSLVDSVAGEQFF
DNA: TGCGCCAGCAGCTTGGTAGACTCGGTTGCTGGGGAGCAGTTCTTC

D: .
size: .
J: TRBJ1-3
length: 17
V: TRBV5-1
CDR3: CASSLALGGSSGNTIYF
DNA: TGCGCCAGCAGCTTGGCCCTCGGGGGTTCTTCTGGAAACACCATATATTTT

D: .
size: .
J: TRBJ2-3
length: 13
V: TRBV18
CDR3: CASSPLGADTQYF
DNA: TGTGCCAGCTCACCACTTGGAGCAGATACGCAGTATTTT